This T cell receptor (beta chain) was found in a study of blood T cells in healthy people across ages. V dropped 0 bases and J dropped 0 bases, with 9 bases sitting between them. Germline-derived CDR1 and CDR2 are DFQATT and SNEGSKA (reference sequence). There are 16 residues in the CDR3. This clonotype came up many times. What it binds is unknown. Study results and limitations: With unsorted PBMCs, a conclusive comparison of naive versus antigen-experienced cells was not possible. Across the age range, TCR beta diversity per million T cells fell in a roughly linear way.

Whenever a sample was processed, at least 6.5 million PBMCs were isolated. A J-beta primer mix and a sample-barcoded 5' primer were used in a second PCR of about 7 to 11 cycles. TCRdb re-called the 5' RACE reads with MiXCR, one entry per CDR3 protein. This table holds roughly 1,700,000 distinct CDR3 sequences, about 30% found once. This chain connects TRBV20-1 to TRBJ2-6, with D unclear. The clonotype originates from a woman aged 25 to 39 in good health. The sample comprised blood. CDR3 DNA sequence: TGCAGTGCTAGAGATCAACGGAGCTCTGGGGCCAACGTCCTGACTTTC. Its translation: CSARDQRSSGANVLTF.